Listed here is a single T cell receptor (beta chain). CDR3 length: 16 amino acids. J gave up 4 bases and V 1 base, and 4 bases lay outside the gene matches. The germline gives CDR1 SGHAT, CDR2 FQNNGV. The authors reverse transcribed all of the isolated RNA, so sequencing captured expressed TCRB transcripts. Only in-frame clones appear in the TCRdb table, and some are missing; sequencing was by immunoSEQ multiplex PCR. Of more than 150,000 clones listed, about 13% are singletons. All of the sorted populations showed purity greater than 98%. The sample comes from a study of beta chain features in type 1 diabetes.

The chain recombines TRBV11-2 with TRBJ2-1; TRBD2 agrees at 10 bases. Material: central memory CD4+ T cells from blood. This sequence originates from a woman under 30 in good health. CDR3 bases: TGTGCCAGCAGCTTAGGGGAACTAGCGGGATACAATGAGCAGTTCTTC. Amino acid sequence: CASSLGELAGYNEQFF.